This T cell receptor (beta chain) was captured in a study of OX40 agonist ivuxolimab in advanced cancers. Looking at the study overall: Three dose-escalation patients had partial responses: one with hepatocellular carcinoma and two with cutaneous melanoma.

Assay used: immunoSEQ multiplex PCR; TCRdb lists only in-frame clones, some missing. The table records roughly 92,000 clones, around 87% of them present only once. The TCR originated in an adult with an advanced solid tumor such as melanoma, head and neck, liver or kidney cancer. The sample in question was CD4+ or CD8+ T cells sorted from blood, obtained in a trial of the OX40 agonist ivuxolimab.

CDR3 DNA: TGCGCCAGCAGCCAGGGGCCAACAACTGAAGCTTTCTTT. The encoded protein is CASSQGPTTEAFF. The chain combines TRBV5-1 with TRBJ1-1, with a tentative D call TRBD1 (6 bases). Germline V lookup: CDR1 SGHRS, CDR2 YFSETQ. V lost 4 bases and J lost 5, with 12 bases in between. The CDR3 loop spans 13 amino acids. Variable domain in full (rest from reference TRBV5-1 and TRBJ1-1): KAGVTQTPRYLIKTRGQQVTLSCSPISGHRSVSWYQQTPGQGLQFLFEYFSETQRNKGNFPGRFSGRQFSNSRSEMNVSTLELGDSALYLCASSQGPTTEAFFGQGTRLTVV.